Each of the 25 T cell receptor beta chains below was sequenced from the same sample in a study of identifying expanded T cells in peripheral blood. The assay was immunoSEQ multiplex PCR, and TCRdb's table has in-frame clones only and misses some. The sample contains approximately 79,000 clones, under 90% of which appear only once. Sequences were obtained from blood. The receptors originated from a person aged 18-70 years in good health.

CDR3 sequence: CASSDHDRGSYGYTF. CDR3 DNA: TGTGCCAGCAGCGACCACGACAGGGGCTCTTATGGCTACACCTTC. The chain carries TRBV7-2 and TRBJ1-2, with TRBD1 matching 8 bases. From germline, CDR1 is SGHTA and CDR2 FQGNSA. Trimming at V came to 5 bases and at J to 5 bases, leaving 10 bases not matched to a gene. This CDR3 contains 15 residues. Looking up the rest from reference TRBV7-2 and TRBJ1-2 gives the full variable domain: GAGVSQSPSNKVTEKGKDVELRCDPISGHTALYWYRQSLGQGLEFLIYFQGNSAPDKSGLPSDRFSAERTGGSVSTLTIQRTQQEDSAVYLCASSDHDRGSYGYTFGSGTRLTVV.

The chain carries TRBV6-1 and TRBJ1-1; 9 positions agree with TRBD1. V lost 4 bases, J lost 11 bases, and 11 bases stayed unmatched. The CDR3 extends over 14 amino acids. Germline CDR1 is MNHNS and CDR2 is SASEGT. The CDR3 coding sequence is TGTGCCAGCAGTGCCGAAAGGACAGGGGACTTGGCTTTCTTT. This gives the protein CASSAERTGDLAFF.

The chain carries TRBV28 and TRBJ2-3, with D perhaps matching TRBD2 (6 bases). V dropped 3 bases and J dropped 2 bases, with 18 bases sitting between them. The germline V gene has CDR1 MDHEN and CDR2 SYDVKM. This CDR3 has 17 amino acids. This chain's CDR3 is CASSFSYQGGDTDTQYF. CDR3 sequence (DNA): TGTGCCAGCAGTTTCAGCTACCAGGGAGGAGACACAGATACGCAGTATTTT.

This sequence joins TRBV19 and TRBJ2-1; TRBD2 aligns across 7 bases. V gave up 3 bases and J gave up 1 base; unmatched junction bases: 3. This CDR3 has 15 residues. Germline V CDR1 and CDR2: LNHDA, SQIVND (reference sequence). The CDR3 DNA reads TGTGCCAGTAGTATGAAGGGAGGGTCCTACAATGAGCAGTTCTTC. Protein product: CASSMKGGSYNEQFF.

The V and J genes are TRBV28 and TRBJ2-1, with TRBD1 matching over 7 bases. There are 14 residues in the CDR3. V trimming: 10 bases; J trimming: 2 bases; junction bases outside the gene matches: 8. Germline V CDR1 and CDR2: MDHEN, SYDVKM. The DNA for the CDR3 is TGTGCCACCCTCAAAGGGGGCACCTACAATGAGCAGTTCTTC. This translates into CATLKGGTYNEQFF.

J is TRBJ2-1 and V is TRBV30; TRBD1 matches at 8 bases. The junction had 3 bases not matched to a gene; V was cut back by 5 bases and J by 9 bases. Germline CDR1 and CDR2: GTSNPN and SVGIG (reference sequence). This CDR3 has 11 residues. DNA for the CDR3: TGTGCCTGGTTCACAGGGGGTGAGCAGTTCTTC. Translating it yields CAWFTGGEQFF.

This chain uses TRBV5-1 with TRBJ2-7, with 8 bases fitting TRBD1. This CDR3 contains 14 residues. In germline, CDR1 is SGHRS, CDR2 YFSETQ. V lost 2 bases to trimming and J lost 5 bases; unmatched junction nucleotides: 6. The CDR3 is CASSFAGTGDEQYF. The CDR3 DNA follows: TGCGCCAGCAGCTTTGCCGGGACAGGAGACGAGCAGTACTTC.

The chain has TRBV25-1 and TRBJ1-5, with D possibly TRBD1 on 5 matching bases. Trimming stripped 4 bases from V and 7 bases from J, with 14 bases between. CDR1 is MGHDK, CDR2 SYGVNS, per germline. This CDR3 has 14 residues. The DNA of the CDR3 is TGTGCCAGCAGTGGATCCGGAGGGGAACAGCCCCAGCATTTT. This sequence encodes CASSGSGGEQPQHF.

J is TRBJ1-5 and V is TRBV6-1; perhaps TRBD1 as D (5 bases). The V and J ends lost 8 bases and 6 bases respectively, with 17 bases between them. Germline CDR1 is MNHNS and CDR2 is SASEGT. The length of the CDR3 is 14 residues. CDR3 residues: CASLKEAGSQPQHF. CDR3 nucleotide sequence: TGTGCCAGCCTCAAAGAGGCAGGGAGTCAGCCCCAGCATTTT.

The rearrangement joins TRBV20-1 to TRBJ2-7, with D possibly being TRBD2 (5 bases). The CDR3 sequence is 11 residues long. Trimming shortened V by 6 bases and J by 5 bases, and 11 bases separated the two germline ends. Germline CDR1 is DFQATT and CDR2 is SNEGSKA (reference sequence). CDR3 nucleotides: TGCAGTGCAGGGAAGGGAGACGAGCAGTACTTC. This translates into CSAGKGDEQYF.

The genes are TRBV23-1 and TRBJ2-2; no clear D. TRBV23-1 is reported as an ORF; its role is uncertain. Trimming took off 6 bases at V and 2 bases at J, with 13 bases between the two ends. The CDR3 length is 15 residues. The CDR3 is CASRSLARNTGELFF. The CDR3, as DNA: TGCGCCAGCAGGAGTCTGGCAAGAAACACCGGGGAGCTGTTTTTT.

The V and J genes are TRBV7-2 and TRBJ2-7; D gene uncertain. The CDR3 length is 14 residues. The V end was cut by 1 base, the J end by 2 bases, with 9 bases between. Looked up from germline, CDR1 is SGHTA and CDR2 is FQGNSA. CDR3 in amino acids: CASSLVPEAYEQYF. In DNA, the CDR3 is TGTGCCAGCAGCTTAGTACCGGAAGCCTACGAGCAGTACTTC.

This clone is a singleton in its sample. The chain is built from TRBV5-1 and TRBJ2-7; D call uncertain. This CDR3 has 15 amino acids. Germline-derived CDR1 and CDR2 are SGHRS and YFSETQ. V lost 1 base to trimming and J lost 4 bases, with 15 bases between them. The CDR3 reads CASSLPSTSAYEQYF. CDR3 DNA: TGCGCCAGCAGCTTGCCAAGTACTTCCGCGTACGAGCAGTACTTC. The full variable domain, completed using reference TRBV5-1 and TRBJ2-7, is KAGVTQTPRYLIKTRGQQVTLSCSPISGHRSVSWYQQTPGQGLQFLFEYFSETQRNKGNFPGRFSGRQFSNSRSEMNVSTLELGDSALYLCASSLPSTSAYEQYFGPGTRLTVT.

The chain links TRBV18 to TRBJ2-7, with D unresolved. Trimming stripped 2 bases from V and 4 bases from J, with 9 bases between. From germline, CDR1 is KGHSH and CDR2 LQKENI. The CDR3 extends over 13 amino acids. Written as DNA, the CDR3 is TGTGCCAGCTCACCAGGGAATCCATACGAGCAGTACTTC. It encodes CASSPGNPYEQYF.

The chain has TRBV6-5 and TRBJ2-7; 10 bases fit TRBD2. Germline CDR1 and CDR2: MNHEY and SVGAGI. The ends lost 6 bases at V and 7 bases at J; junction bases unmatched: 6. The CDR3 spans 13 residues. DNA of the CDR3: TGTGCCAGCAGCCTAGCGGGAGCAGGGGAGCAGTACTTC. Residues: CASSLAGAGEQYF.

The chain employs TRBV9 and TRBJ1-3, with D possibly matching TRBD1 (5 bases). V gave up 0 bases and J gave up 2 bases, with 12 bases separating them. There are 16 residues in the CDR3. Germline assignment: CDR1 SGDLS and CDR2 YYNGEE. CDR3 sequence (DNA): TGTGCCAGCAGCGTAGGCGGGACCGGGGCTGGAAACACCATATATTTT. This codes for CASSVGGTGAGNTIYF.

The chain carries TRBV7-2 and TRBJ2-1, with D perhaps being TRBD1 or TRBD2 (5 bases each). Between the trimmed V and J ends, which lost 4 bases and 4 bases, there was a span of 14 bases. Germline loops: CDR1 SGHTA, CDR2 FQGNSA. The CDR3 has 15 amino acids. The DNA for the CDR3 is TGTGCCAGCAGCTCAACCGGGACCACATACAATGAGCAGTTCTTC. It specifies CASSSTGTTYNEQFF. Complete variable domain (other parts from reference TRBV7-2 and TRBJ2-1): GAGVSQSPSNKVTEKGKDVELRCDPISGHTALYWYRQSLGQGLEFLIYFQGNSAPDKSGLPSDRFSAERTGGSVSTLTIQRTQQEDSAVYLCASSSTGTTYNEQFFGPGTRLTVL.

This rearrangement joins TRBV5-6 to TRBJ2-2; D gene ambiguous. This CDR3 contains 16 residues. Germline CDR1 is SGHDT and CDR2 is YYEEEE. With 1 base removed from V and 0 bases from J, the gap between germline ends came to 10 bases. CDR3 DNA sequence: TGTGCCAGCAGCTTGAAGGGCAGCTCGAACACCGGGGAGCTGTTTTTT. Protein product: CASSLKGSSNTGELFF.

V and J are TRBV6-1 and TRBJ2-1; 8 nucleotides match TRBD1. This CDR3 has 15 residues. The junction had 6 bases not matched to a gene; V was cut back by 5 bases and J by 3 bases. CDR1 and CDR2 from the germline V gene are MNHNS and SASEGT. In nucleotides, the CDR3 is TGTGCCAGCAGTCGCGGACAGGGCTACTACAATGAGCAGTTCTTC. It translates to CASSRGQGYYNEQFF.

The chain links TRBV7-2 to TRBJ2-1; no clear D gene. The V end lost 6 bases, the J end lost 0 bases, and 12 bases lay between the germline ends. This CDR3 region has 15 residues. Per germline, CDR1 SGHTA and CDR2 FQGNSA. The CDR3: CASRPSRSSYNEQFF. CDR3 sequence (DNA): TGTGCCAGCAGACCAAGTAGAAGCTCCTACAATGAGCAGTTCTTC.

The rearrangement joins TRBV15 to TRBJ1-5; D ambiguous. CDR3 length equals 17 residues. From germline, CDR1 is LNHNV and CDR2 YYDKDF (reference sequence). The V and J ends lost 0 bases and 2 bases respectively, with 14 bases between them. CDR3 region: CATSRDREGLGNQPQHF. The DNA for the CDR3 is TGTGCCACCAGCAGAGATCGGGAGGGTCTAGGCAATCAGCCCCAGCATTTT.

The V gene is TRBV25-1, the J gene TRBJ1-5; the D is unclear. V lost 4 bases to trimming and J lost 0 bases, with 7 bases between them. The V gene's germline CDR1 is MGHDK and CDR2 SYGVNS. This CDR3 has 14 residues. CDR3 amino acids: CASSGRTSNQPQHF. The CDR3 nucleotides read TGTGCCAGCAGTGGAAGAACTAGCAATCAGCCCCAGCATTTT.

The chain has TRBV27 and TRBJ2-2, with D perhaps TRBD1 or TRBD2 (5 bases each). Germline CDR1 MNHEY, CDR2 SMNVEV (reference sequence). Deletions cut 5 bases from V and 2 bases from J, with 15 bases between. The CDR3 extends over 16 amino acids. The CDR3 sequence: CASSDRDGRNTGELFF. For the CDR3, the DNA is TGTGCCAGCAGTGACCGGGACGGAAGAAACACCGGGGAGCTGTTTTTT.

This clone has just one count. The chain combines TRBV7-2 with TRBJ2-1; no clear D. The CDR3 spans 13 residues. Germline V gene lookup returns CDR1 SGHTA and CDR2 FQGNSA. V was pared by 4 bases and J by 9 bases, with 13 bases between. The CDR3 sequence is CASSSDPQAEQFF. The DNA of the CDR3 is TGTGCCAGCAGCTCGGATCCTCAGGCTGAGCAGTTCTTC.

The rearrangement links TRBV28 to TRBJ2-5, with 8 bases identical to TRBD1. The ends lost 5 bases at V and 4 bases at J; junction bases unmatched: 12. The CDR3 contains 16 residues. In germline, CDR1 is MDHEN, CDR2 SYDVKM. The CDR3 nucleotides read TGTGCCAGCAGTCCTCGGACAGGGTTTGTAAGAGAGACCCAGTACTTC. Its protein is CASSPRTGFVRETQYF.